This TCR beta chain comes out of a study of T cell changes during pregnancy in multiple sclerosis. Measured with immunoSEQ multiplex PCR; TCRdb has only the in-frame clones, and not every one. Of roughly 72,000 clones listed, roughly 92% are singletons. Looked up from germline, CDR1 is MNHNS and CDR2 is SASEGT. This CDR3 is built from 17 residues. V dropped 0 bases and J dropped 5 bases, with 19 bases sitting between them. The starting material was CD4+ T cells from peripheral blood mononuclear cells, obtained before pregnancy. This receptor was taken from a female donor with multiple sclerosis, enrolled in a pregnancy study. The chain employs TRBV6-1 and TRBJ1-1; no clear D. DNA of the CDR3: TGTGCCAGCAGTGAAGCGCTTCAGGTCACAAGGAGGACTGAAGCTTTCTTT. It encodes CASSEALQVTRRTEAFF.